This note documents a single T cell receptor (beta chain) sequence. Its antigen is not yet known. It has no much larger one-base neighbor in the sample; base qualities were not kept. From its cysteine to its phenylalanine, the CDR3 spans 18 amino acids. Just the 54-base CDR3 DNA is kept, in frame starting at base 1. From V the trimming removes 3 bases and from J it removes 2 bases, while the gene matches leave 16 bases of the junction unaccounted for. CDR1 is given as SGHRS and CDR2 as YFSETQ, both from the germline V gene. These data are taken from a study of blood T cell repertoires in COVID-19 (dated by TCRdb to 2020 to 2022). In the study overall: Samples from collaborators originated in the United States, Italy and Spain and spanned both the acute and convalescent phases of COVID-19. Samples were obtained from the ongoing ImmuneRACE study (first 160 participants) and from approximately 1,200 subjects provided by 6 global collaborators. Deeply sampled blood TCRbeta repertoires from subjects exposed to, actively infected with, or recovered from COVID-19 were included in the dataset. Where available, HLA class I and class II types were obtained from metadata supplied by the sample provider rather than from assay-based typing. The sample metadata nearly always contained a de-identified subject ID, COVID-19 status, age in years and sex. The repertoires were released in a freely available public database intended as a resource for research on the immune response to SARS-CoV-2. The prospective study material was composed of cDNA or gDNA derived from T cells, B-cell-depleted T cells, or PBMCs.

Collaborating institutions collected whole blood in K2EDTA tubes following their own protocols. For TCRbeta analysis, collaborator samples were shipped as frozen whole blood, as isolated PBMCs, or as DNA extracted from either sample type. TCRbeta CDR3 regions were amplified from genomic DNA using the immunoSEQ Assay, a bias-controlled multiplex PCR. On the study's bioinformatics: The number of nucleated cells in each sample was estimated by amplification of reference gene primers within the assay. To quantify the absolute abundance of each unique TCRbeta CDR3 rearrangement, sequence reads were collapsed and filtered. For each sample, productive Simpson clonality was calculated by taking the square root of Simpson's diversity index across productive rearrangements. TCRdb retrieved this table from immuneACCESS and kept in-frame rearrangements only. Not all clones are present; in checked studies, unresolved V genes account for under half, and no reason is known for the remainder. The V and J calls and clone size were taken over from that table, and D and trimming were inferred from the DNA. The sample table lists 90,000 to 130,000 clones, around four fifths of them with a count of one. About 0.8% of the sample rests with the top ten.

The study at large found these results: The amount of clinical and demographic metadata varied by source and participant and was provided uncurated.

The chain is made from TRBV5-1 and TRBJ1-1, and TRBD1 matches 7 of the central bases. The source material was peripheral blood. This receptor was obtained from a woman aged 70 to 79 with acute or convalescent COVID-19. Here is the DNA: TGCGCCAGCAGCTCAGCTTCTCTACCGGGACAGCTAAACACTGAAGCTTTCTTT. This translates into CASSSASLPGQLNTEAFF.